The clone carrying this T cell receptor (beta chain) was picked up a small number of times. The target antigen is unknown. Via MiXCR, TCRdb re-called the RT-PCR reads, giving one row per CDR3 protein. The sample gives 590,000 or so distinct CDR3 sequences, around 13% of which show up once; 7.6% is in the top ten. The record originates from a study of response to subunit inactivated influenza vaccine. V lost 5 bases, J lost 7 bases, and 27 bases lay in between. There are 17 residues in the CDR3. Per germline, CDR1 MNHEY and CDR2 SVGEGT. Findings and caveats of the study: Seasonal influenza vaccination, on each occasion, was suggested by the authors to recruit few new T cells.

This TCR derives from a man aged 50 to 59 who received an inactivated influenza vaccine. The sequenced sample was PBMCs from blood, obtained approximately 15 days before vaccination. The V and J genes are TRBV6-2 or TRBV6-3 and TRBJ2-7; possibly TRBD2 for D (5 bases). The DNA of the CDR3 is TGTGCCAGCAGTCCGTCGCGTTTGAGGGCGCGAGGTCATGAGCAGTACTTC. This sequence encodes CASSPSRLRARGHEQYF.